The rows below give T cell receptor beta chains drawn from one sample of a study of blood T cells in healthy people across ages. From the 5' RACE reads, TCRdb called clonotypes with MiXCR, one entry per CDR3 protein. The repertoire holds 650,000 to 800,000 distinct CDR3 sequences, with 40% to 50% as singletons. Material: blood. The receptors derive from a man in his sixties in good health. Each CDR3 is given with its conserved first and last residue. The D gene is left open where the match is weak. Size is stated for part of the rows, as once, few or many counts, or as a class when the clone is expanded.

clone_size: -; j_call: TRBJ2-7; v_call: TRBV6-1; d_call: TRBD2; cdr3_nt: TGTGCCAGCAGTGAAAGGGGACTAGCGGGGTCCTACGAGCAGTACTTC; cdr3_aa: CASSERGLAGSYEQYF
clone_size: -; j_call: TRBJ2-3; v_call: TRBV20-1; d_call: -; cdr3_nt: TGCAGTGCTAGAGTACGGGGGCGTCAAAGCACAGATACGCAGTATTTT; cdr3_aa: CSARVRGRQSTDTQYF
clone_size: -; j_call: TRBJ2-7; v_call: TRBV6-1; d_call: TRBD1; cdr3_nt: TGTGCCAGCAGAGACACAGGGGGCTACGAGCAGTACTTC; cdr3_aa: CASRDTGGYEQYF
clone_size: few; j_call: TRBJ2-5; v_call: TRBV7-2; d_call: TRBD1; cdr3_nt: TGTGCCAGCAGCTTATTGGACGGGACAGCTCCTCGCGAGACCCAGTACTTC; cdr3_aa: CASSLLDGTAPRETQYF
clone_size: -; j_call: TRBJ2-1; v_call: TRBV7-2; d_call: -; cdr3_nt: TGTGCCAGCAGCTTAGAAGGGGTGGTTCGGGAGCAGTTCTTC; cdr3_aa: CASSLEGVVREQFF
clone_size: -; j_call: TRBJ2-7; v_call: TRBV6-5; d_call: -; cdr3_nt: TGTGCCAGCAGTTACGGTAGCCAGTCCTACGAGCAGTACTTC; cdr3_aa: CASSYGSQSYEQYF
clone_size: once; j_call: TRBJ2-1; v_call: TRBV24-1; d_call: -; cdr3_nt: TGTGCCACCAGTGACCCACAGGGAGATGGCTACAATGAGCAGTTCTTC; cdr3_aa: CATSDPQGDGYNEQFF
clone_size: -; j_call: TRBJ1-1; v_call: TRBV14; d_call: -; cdr3_nt: TGTGCCAGCAGCCAAGTGTGGGAGAACACTGAAGCTTTCTTT; cdr3_aa: CASSQVWENTEAFF
clone_size: -; j_call: TRBJ2-1; v_call: TRBV11-2; d_call: -; cdr3_nt: TGTGCCGGCAGCTTTAAACTAGTAGGGGTCAATGAGCAGTTCTTC; cdr3_aa: CAGSFKLVGVNEQFF
clone_size: -; j_call: TRBJ2-5; v_call: TRBV5-5; d_call: -; cdr3_nt: TGTGCCAGCAGCTCCCCCGGGACGGGGAAAGAGACCCAGTACTTC; cdr3_aa: CASSSPGTGKETQYF
clone_size: -; j_call: TRBJ2-2; v_call: TRBV7-2; d_call: TRBD1; cdr3_nt: TGTGCCAGCAGCTTAAACACTGATACGGACAGGGTACCCGGGGAGCTGTTTTTT; cdr3_aa: CASSLNTDTDRVPGELFF
clone_size: -; j_call: TRBJ1-1; v_call: TRBV5-1; d_call: -; cdr3_nt: TGCGCCAGCAGCTTGGCGGTTAGGGGCACTGAAGCTTTCTTT; cdr3_aa: CASSLAVRGTEAFF
clone_size: -; j_call: TRBJ1-5; v_call: TRBV5-8; d_call: -; cdr3_nt: TGTGCCAGCACCATGGACGGCTATAGCAATCAGCCCCAGCATTTT; cdr3_aa: CASTMDGYSNQPQHF
clone_size: -; j_call: TRBJ2-7; v_call: TRBV6-2/TRBV6-3; d_call: -; cdr3_nt: TGTGCCAGCAGTTCTGCCCTGCACGAGCAGTACTTC; cdr3_aa: CASSSALHEQYF
clone_size: -; j_call: TRBJ2-3; v_call: TRBV7-8; d_call: TRBD2; cdr3_nt: TGTGCCAGCAGCTTAGCTAGCGGGGGGACGACAGATACGCAGTATTTT; cdr3_aa: CASSLASGGTTDTQYF
clone_size: -; j_call: TRBJ1-1; v_call: TRBV7-2; d_call: -; cdr3_nt: TGTGCCAGCAGCTCCACCGGGGCAGGGGTCACTGAAGCTTTCTTT; cdr3_aa: CASSSTGAGVTEAFF